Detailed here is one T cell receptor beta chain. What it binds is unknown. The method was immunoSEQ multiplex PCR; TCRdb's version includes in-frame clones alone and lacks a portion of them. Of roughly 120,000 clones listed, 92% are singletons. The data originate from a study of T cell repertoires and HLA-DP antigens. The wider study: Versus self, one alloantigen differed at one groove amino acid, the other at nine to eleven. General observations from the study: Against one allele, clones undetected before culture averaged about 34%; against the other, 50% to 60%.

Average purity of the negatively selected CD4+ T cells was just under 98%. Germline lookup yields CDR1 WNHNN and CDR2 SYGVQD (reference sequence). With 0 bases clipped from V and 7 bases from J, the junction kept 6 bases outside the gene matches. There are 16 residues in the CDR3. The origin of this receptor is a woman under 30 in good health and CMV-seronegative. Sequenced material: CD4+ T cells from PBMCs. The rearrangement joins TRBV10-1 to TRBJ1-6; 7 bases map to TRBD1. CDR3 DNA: TGCGCCAGCAGTGAGTCGCAGGGCAGGGGGAATTCACCCCTCCACTTT. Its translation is CASSESQGRGNSPLHF.